These 18 T cell receptor beta chains share one sample of origin, sequenced in a study of shared clonotypes between healthy human individuals. The data were produced by immunoSEQ multiplex PCR, yet TCRdb's version contains in-frame clones alone and is incomplete. The data show around 2.1 million clones, around 95% seen once. What was sequenced was naive CD4+ T cells sorted from blood. Described subset: CD45RA+ positively selected. These receptors all stem from a man between 18 and 35 years old in good health.

Only a few counts were recorded for this clone. V usage is TRBV27 and J usage is TRBJ1-6; perhaps TRBD1 as D (5 bases). Germline V gives CDR1 MNHEY, CDR2 SMNVEV (reference sequence). The V and J ends lost 4 bases and 6 bases respectively, with 16 bases between them. The CDR3 is 16 amino acids. CDR3 DNA: TGTGCCAGCAGTTGGGGATTAGCAGGGACTAATTCACCCCTCCACTTT. It is translated as CASSWGLAGTNSPLHF.

This rearrangement joins TRBV5-4 to TRBJ2-3; D gene unclear. This CDR3 is 14 amino acids long. Trimming stripped 2 bases from V and 0 bases from J, with 7 bases between. CDR1 and CDR2 from the germline V gene are SGHNT and YYREEE (reference sequence). The CDR3 coding sequence is TGTGCCAGCAGCTTTACCACTAGCACAGATACGCAGTATTTT. It encodes CASSFTTSTDTQYF.

This clone was counted a single time. V and J are TRBV5-1 and TRBJ2-3, with 7 bases lining up with TRBD1. Per germline, CDR1 SGHRS and CDR2 YFSETQ. The J segment lost 2 bases and the V segment lost 3 bases, leaving 6 bases of the junction unmatched. The CDR3 totals 15 residues. The CDR3 spells CASSSLGTDTDTQYF. CDR3 nucleotides: TGCGCCAGCAGCTCCCTCGGGACAGACACAGATACGCAGTATTTT.

As for this clone: The sample holds other DNA sequences that translate to the same CDR3. The J gene is TRBJ2-2, the V gene TRBV5-1, with D hard to call. The germline gives CDR1 SGHRS, CDR2 YFSETQ. Trimming took off 0 bases at V and 1 base at J, with 7 bases between the two ends. The CDR3 spans 15 residues. As DNA, the CDR3 is TGCGCCAGCAGCTTGGAACCGCAGAACACCGGGGAGCTGTTTTTT. This translates into CASSLEPQNTGELFF.

V gene TRBV10-2 combines with J gene TRBJ2-2; no clear D. Germline V lookup: CDR1 WSHSY, CDR2 SAAADI. V lost 7 bases to trimming and J lost 5 bases, with 11 bases between them. The CDR3 is 13 residues long. CDR3 coding DNA: TGCGCCAGCAACCCAGCAGTAACCGGGGAGCTGTTTTTT. Its protein is CASNPAVTGELFF.

The chain combines TRBV10-3 with TRBJ2-3, with TRBD2 matching over 7 bases. J was trimmed by 5 bases and V by 2 bases; bases with no gene match: 7. The CDR3 has 15 amino acids. Germline V gene lookup returns CDR1 ENHRY and CDR2 SYGVKD. The CDR3: CAISERAGEGDTQYF. The CDR3 DNA is TGTGCCATCAGTGAGCGTGCGGGAGAAGGAGATACGCAGTATTTT.

CDR3 protein: CASSPRDSEAFF. The CDR3 bases are TGCGCCAGCAGCCCGAGGGACAGTGAAGCTTTCTTT. The rearrangement joins TRBV5-1 to TRBJ1-1; TRBD1 agrees at 7 bases. Trimming cost V 4 bases and J 7 bases; bases outside gene matches: 4. This CDR3 comprises 12 residues. Germline loops: CDR1 SGHRS, CDR2 YFSETQ.

A few counts support this clone. The chain has TRBV6-6 and TRBJ1-6; no clear D. Germline CDR1 and CDR2: MNHNY and SVGAGI (reference sequence). Between the trimmed V and J ends, which lost 10 bases and 7 bases, there was a span of 8 bases. The CDR3 runs 11 residues. The CDR3 loop reads CATTANSPLHF. The CDR3 nucleotides read TGTGCCACAACGGCCAATTCACCCCTCCACTTT.

V usage is TRBV6-6 and J usage is TRBJ2-2, with 7 bases fitting TRBD1. The CDR3 loop spans 13 amino acids. With V trimmed by 5 bases and J by 6 bases, 3 bases remained unmatched. The germline gives CDR1 MNHNY, CDR2 SVGAGI (reference sequence). CDR3 region: CASSLGQAGELFF. CDR3 nucleotide sequence: TGTGCCAGCAGTCTCGGACAGGCCGGGGAGCTGTTTTTT.

V usage is TRBV2 and J usage is TRBJ2-2, with D perhaps TRBD2 (6 bases). Trimming shortened V by 2 bases and J by 8 bases, and 21 bases separated the two germline ends. This CDR3 comprises 17 residues. Germline CDR1 is SNHLY and CDR2 is FYNNEI. For the CDR3, the DNA is TGTGCCAGCAGTGAAACCTCCCTACTAAACGGGGGTGGGGAGCTGTTTTTT. The encoded protein is CASSETSLLNGGGELFF.

This chain connects TRBV10-3 to TRBJ2-7; either TRBD1 or TRBD2 may supply D (5 bases each). Germline V CDR1 and CDR2: ENHRY, SYGVKD. The CDR3 length is 17 residues. The V and J ends lost 0 bases and 0 bases respectively, with 15 bases between them. The DNA of the CDR3 is TGTGCCATCAGTGAGTCGACTCTACCAGGGAGCTCCTACGAGCAGTACTTC. It specifies CAISESTLPGSSYEQYF.

The V and J genes are TRBV10-3 and TRBJ1-6; D remains ambiguous. V was trimmed by 3 bases and J by 0 bases, leaving 6 bases between them. The length of the CDR3 is 15 residues. CDR1 ENHRY and CDR2 SYGVKD come from the germline V gene. CDR3 sequence: CAISERSSYNSPLHF. DNA for the CDR3: TGTGCCATCAGTGAAAGGAGCTCCTATAATTCACCCCTCCACTTT.

Points on this clone: The same CDR3 also results from other DNA sequences found in this sample. The rearrangement uses TRBV6-5 and TRBJ2-7, with a weak D call TRBD2 (6 bases). This CDR3 is 12 amino acids long. V gave up 6 bases and J gave up 5 bases, with 11 bases separating them. CDR1 MNHEY and CDR2 SVGAGI come from the germline V gene. CDR3: CASSRRGDEQYF. The DNA for the CDR3 is TGTGCCAGCAGCCGGAGGGGCGACGAGCAGTACTTC.

The chain combines TRBV4-2 with TRBJ1-1; the match to TRBD1 covers 8 bases. Per the germline V gene, CDR1 is LGHNA and CDR2 is YNFKEQ. The CDR3 is 13 amino acids. V shed 8 bases, J shed 2 bases, and the junction held 4 bases outside the gene matches. The CDR3 reads CASRGQGNTEAFF. CDR3 nucleotide sequence: TGTGCCAGCCGAGGACAGGGTAACACTGAAGCTTTCTTT.

This chain's CDR3 is CASSRGQGGNSNQPQHF. The CDR3 DNA is TGTGCCAGCTCGCGGGGACAGGGGGGTAATAGCAATCAGCCCCAGCATTTT. The chain recombines TRBV18 with TRBJ1-5; 11 bases fit TRBD1. Germline trimming cut 6 bases from V and 0 bases from J; bases unmatched to any gene: 7. CDR1 and CDR2 (germline): KGHSH, LQKENI. The CDR3 sequence is 17 residues long.

V and J are TRBV21-1 and TRBJ2-7; no check of the table's D call, TRBD1, against the DNA was made. TRBV21-1 is annotated as a pseudogene. This CDR3 is built from 12 residues. CDR3 region: CASSKQVYEQYF. The CDR3 DNA follows: TGTGCCAGCAGCAAACAGGTTTACGAGCAGTACTTC.

The chain recombines TRBV5-6 with TRBJ1-2; D not resolved. V shed 6 bases and J shed 1 base, with 7 bases lying between them. CDR1 is SGHDT, CDR2 YYEEEE, per germline. This CDR3 region has 12 residues. The DNA for the CDR3 is TGTGCCAGCAAATACATTAACTATGGCTACACCTTC. It codes for CASKYINYGYTF.

The chain is built from TRBV9 and TRBJ2-7, with D unresolved. There are 16 residues in the CDR3. V gave up 5 bases and J gave up 2 bases, with 20 bases separating them. From germline, CDR1 is SGDLS and CDR2 YYNGEE. The CDR3 spells CASSPSLQQPTYEQYF. The CDR3 nucleotides read TGTGCCAGCAGTCCTTCCCTTCAGCAACCCACCTACGAGCAGTACTTC.